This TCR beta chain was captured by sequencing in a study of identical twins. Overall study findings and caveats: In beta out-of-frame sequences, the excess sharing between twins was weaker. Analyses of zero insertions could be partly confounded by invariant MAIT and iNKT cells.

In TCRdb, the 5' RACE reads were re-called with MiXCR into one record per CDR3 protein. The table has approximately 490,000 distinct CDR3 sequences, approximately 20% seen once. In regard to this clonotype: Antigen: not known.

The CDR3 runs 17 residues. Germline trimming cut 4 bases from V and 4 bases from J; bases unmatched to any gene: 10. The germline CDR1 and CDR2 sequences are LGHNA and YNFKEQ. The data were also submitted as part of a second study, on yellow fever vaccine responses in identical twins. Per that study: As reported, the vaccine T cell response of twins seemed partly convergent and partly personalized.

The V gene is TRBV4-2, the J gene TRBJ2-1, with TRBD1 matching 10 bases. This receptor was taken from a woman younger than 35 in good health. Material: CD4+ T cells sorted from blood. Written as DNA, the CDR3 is TGTGCCAGCAGCCCCAGAGGGATGGGACAGGGGTACAATGAGCAGTTCTTC. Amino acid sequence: CASSPRGMGQGYNEQFF.